This record looks at one TCR beta chain sequence and its context. The source of the sample is a study of blood T cell repertoires in COVID-19. Sequencing was performed with immunoSEQ multiplex PCR; in TCRdb, only in-frame clones are kept and a portion is missing. The sample consists of around 280,000 clones, roughly 87% of them appearing once. Per the germline V gene, CDR1 is SGHNT and CDR2 is YENEEA. V trimming: 2 bases; J trimming: 3 bases; junction bases outside the gene matches: 6. The CDR3 length is 16 residues. The sequence was collected from a woman aged 50 to 60 who had recovered from COVID-19. Sequenced sample: peripheral blood. V is TRBV11-3 and J is TRBJ2-2, with 7 bases fitting TRBD1. The CDR3 bases are TGTGCCAGCAGCTTAACCCTGACAGGGTACACCGGGGAGCTGTTTTTT. It is translated as CASSLTLTGYTGELFF.